This is a list of T cell receptor beta chains from one sample in a study of siplizumab effects on memory and regulatory T cells. The table came from immunoSEQ multiplex PCR; TCRdb's copy has only in-frame clones and leaves some out. The table has over 100,000 clones, about 90% seen once. Sequenced material: Tregs sorted from blood. The receptors derive from a human donor in good health. The CDR3 runs from the conserved cysteine through the conserved F or W. A D gene is named only where the DNA matches it firmly. Where a row states a size, it is once, few, many or the class of an expanded clone; other rows omit it.

clone_size	v_call	j_call	d_call	cdr3_aa	cdr3_nt
NA	TRBV20-1	TRBJ2-5	NA	CSANPEETQYF	TGCAGTGCTAATCCCGAGGAGACCCAGTACTTC
NA	TRBV9	TRBJ2-1	TRBD2	CASSVADPSLAGSSYNEQFF	TGTGCCAGCAGCGTAGCCGACCCTTCATTAGCGGGGAGCTCCTACAATGAGCAGTTCTTC
NA	TRBV5-8	TRBJ2-1	TRBD2	CASSLVSGRGGNEQFF	TGTGCCAGCAGCTTGGTTAGCGGGAGAGGTGGCAATGAGCAGTTCTTC
NA	TRBV5-4	TRBJ1-5	TRBD1	CASSLGTGENQPQHF	TGTGCCAGCAGCTTGGGGACAGGGGAAAATCAGCCCCAGCATTTT
NA	TRBV11-1	TRBJ1-4	NA	CASSFSGAATNEKLFF	TGTGCCAGCAGCTTCTCAGGGGCCGCAACTAATGAAAAACTGTTTTTT
NA	TRBV6-5	TRBJ2-7	NA	CASSYSIGAFF	TGTGCCAGCAGTTACTCGATTGGCGCCTTCTTC
NA	TRBV5-8	TRBJ2-5	NA	CASSAGRGQPQETQYF	TGTGCCAGCAGCGCTGGGCGGGGACAGCCCCAAGAGACCCAGTACTTC
NA	TRBV5-1	TRBJ1-3	NA	CASSLIGVSGNTIYF	TGCGCCAGCAGCTTGATAGGGGTCTCTGGAAACACCATATATTTT
NA	TRBV19	TRBJ2-1	NA	CASSRGRTYNEQFF	TGTGCCAGTAGTCGAGGGAGGACCTACAATGAGCAGTTCTTC
NA	TRBV5-1	TRBJ2-4	TRBD2	CASSLPRTSGNIQYF	TGCGCCAGCAGCTTGCCTAGGACTAGCGGTAACATTCAGTACTTC
NA	TRBV29-1	TRBJ2-3	TRBD2	CSVVGSGGNTDTQYF	TGCAGCGTTGTCGGTAGCGGGGGGAACACAGATACGCAGTATTTT
NA	TRBV29-1	TRBJ1-2	NA	CSVEDLARSPRNYGYTF	TGCAGCGTTGAAGATCTAGCGAGGTCGCCGCGGAACTATGGCTACACCTTC
NA	TRBV10-3	TRBJ2-2	NA	CAIRGLNTGELFF	TGTGCCATCCGTGGGCTGAACACCGGGGAGCTGTTTTTT
once	TRBV11-3	TRBJ2-3	TRBD2	CASSPRLAETTDTQYF	TGTGCCAGCAGCCCGAGACTAGCGGAGACCACAGATACGCAGTATTTT
NA	TRBV10-3	TRBJ2-7	NA	CAISEPNSYEQYF	TGTGCCATCAGTGAGCCAAACTCCTACGAGCAGTACTTC
NA	TRBV27	TRBJ2-3	TRBD2	CASKTSGGAGPSTDTQYF	TGTGCCAGCAAGACTAGCGGGGGGGCGGGCCCTAGCACAGATACGCAGTATTTT
NA	TRBV7-7	TRBJ2-5	NA	CASSLERQQETQYF	TGTGCTAGCAGCTTAGAGCGGCAGCAAGAGACCCAGTACTTC
NA	TRBV7-2	TRBJ2-7	TRBD2	CASSLNPAGGGSSYEQYF	TGTGCCAGCAGCTTAAATCCAGCGGGGGGAGGGAGCTCCTACGAGCAGTACTTC
NA	TRBV29-1	TRBJ2-7	NA	CSVRGLALDKQYF	TGCAGCGTCCGGGGGCTAGCGCTTGACAAGCAGTACTTC
NA	TRBV11-2	TRBJ2-5	TRBD2	CASNPGLAQETQYF	TGTGCCAGCAACCCGGGACTAGCACAAGAGACCCAGTACTTC
NA	TRBV6-1	TRBJ1-2	TRBD1	CARRDSPINYGYTF	TGTGCCAGGAGGGACAGCCCAATTAACTATGGCTACACCTTC
NA	TRBV7-3	TRBJ2-2	NA	CASSPMNTGELFF	TGTGCCAGCAGCCCAATGAACACCGGGGAGCTGTTTTTT
NA	TRBV27	TRBJ1-2	NA	CATKRGGALANYGYTF	TGTGCCACCAAGAGGGGGGGGGCCCTAGCTAACTATGGCTACACCTTC
few	TRBV6-5	TRBJ1-5	NA	CASSYNSNSNQPQHF	TGTGCCAGCAGTTACAACAGCAATAGCAATCAGCCCCAGCATTTT
NA	TRBV9	TRBJ2-3	NA	CASSVETASGYTDTQYF	TGTGCCAGCAGCGTAGAAACAGCCTCGGGCTACACAGATACGCAGTATTTT
NA	TRBV2	TRBJ1-5	NA	CASSGAAGLPTKPQHF	TGTGCCAGCAGCGGGGCTGCAGGTCTCCCTACGAAGCCCCAGCATTTT
NA	TRBV9	TRBJ1-6	NA	CASSPGPNSPLHF	TGTGCCAGCAGCCCAGGACCCAATTCACCCCTCCACTTT
NA	TRBV5-1	TRBJ2-1	TRBD1	CASMQGEYNEQFF	TGCGCCAGCATGCAGGGGGAGTACAATGAGCAGTTCTTC
NA	TRBV30	TRBJ1-2	NA	CAWSRQIGGYTF	TGTGCCTGGAGTCGGCAAATCGGGGGCTACACCTTC
once	TRBV27	TRBJ2-2	NA	CASRTGHGELFF	TGTGCCAGCAGAACCGGACACGGGGAGCTGTTTTTT
NA	TRBV7-9	TRBJ2-7	TRBD2	CASSQGYGRGDEQYF	TGTGCCAGCAGCCAGGGGTACGGGAGGGGCGACGAGCAGTACTTC
NA	TRBV19	TRBJ2-1	NA	CASLTRSNEQFF	TGTGCCAGCCTGACTAGAAGCAATGAGCAGTTCTTC
NA	TRBV15	TRBJ2-7	TRBD1	CATSRRTGPYEQYF	TGTGCCACCAGCAGACGGACAGGCCCCTACGAGCAGTACTTC
NA	TRBV6-6	TRBJ1-1	NA	CASMGLEAFF	TGTGCCAGCATGGGTCTTGAAGCTTTCTTT
NA	TRBV27	TRBJ1-6	TRBD1	CASRQGLDNSPLHF	TGTGCCAGCCGACAGGGGCTTGACAATTCACCCCTCCACTTT
NA	TRBV6-5	TRBJ1-5	TRBD1	CASRGTGYQPQHF	TGTGCCAGCAGGGGGACAGGCTATCAGCCCCAGCATTTT
NA	TRBV5-1	TRBJ2-7	TRBD1	CASSPGQGAYEQYF	TGCGCCAGCAGCCCGGGACAGGGGGCCTACGAGCAGTACTTC